This TCR beta chain came from a study of shared clonotypes between healthy human individuals. TCRdb's copy holds only in-frame clones and misses some; the assay was immunoSEQ multiplex PCR. The profile shows around 1,900,000 clones, around 93% of them singletons. CD45RO-negative cells were positively selected for CCR7, leaving out terminally differentiated effector memory CD45RA+ cells. CDR1 is SGHVS, CDR2 FQNEAQ, per germline. V was pared by 11 bases and J by 2 bases, with 13 bases of the junction left unmatched. The CDR3 runs 17 residues. The material sequenced was naive CD8+ T cells from PBMCs. V usage is TRBV7-8 and J usage is TRBJ2-3, with 13 nucleotides matching TRBD2. This TCR derives from a man between 18 and 29 years old in good health. Some clones in this sample may be carry-over from other donors' samples. The CDR3 is CACEGLAGRTPTDTQYF. As DNA, the CDR3 is TGTGCCTGCGAGGGACTAGCGGGGAGGACACCCACAGATACGCAGTATTTT. The full variable domain, in which reference TRBV7-8 and TRBJ2-3 provide the parts outside the CDR3, is GAGVSQSPRYKVAKRGQDVALRCDPISGHVSLFWYQQALGQGPEFLTYFQNEAQLDKSGLPSDRFFAERPEGSVSTLKIQRTQQEDSAVYLCACEGLAGRTPTDTQYFGPGTRLTVL.